A selection of T cell receptor beta chains follows, all from one sample in a study of shared clonotypes between healthy human individuals. Assay: immunoSEQ multiplex PCR; the TCRdb copy retains only in-frame clones and omits some. The sample carries 600,000 to 750,000 clones, around 72% recorded once. The specimen sequenced was memory CD4+ T cells sorted from blood. Every receptor here comes from a woman in her thirties in good health. Both conserved end residues are part of each CDR3. The order of the fields is V gene, J gene, D gene, clone size, CDR3 DNA, CDR3 protein. D genes are given only for firm matches. Only some rows state a clone size, as once, few, many or a class for expanded clones.

>TRBV28|TRBJ2-7|.|.
TGTGCCAGCAGTTTACCCCAGGGGCGTTACGAGCAGTACTTC
CASSLPQGRYEQYF
>TRBV28|TRBJ2-1|.|.
TGTGCCAGCAGTCGCGTCCCGGGTGAGCAGTTCTTC
CASSRVPGEQFF
>TRBV2|TRBJ2-5|.|.
TGTGCCAGCAGTGGACCGACGACACTCAAGGGGGAGACCCAGTACTTC
CASSGPTTLKGETQYF
>TRBV5-1|TRBJ2-7|TRBD1|.
TGCGCCAGCTCCACTCAGACAGGGCAATCCTACGAGCAGTACTTC
CASSTQTGQSYEQYF
>TRBV5-1|TRBJ2-1|TRBD2|few
TGCGCCAGCAGCTTACGCGGGACTAGCGGCTACAATGAGCAGTTCTTC
CASSLRGTSGYNEQFF
>TRBV5-4|TRBJ1-4|.|.
TGTGCCAGCAGCTTACGGACTGTCGCAACTAATGAAAAACTGTTTTTT
CASSLRTVATNEKLFF
>TRBV5-1|TRBJ2-7|TRBD1|once
TGCGCCAGCAGCTTGTCTTCAACAGGGGGAGGCGAGCAGTACTTC
CASSLSSTGGGEQYF
>TRBV2|TRBJ2-1|TRBD2|.
TGTGCCAGCAGTGATCAGCGGGGGCCCTACAATGAGCAGTTCTTC
CASSDQRGPYNEQFF
>TRBV6-1|TRBJ2-7|TRBD2|.
TGTGCCAGCACATGGTTATTCGGCGGGAGGGGGGAGCAGTACTTC
CASTWLFGGRGEQYF
>TRBV6-6|TRBJ1-3|TRBD1|.
TGTGCCAGCAGTTTGACAGGGCTCGGAAACACCATATATTTT
CASSLTGLGNTIYF
>TRBV28|TRBJ1-5|.|.
TGTGCCAGTACGGCTCAGGGCAGGGGTCAGCCCCAGCATTTT
CASTAQGRGQPQHF
>TRBV7-3|TRBJ2-3|.|.
TGTGCCAGCAGCTTCAGCGGTACTAGCACAGATACGCAGTATTTT
CASSFSGTSTDTQYF
>TRBV9|TRBJ2-3|.|.
TGTGCCAGCAGCGGCTTGTGGGATACGCAGTATTTT
CASSGLWDTQYF
>TRBV5-1|TRBJ1-1|.|.
TGCGCCAGCGGGAACAGGGAGGCCACTGAAGCTTTCTTT
CASGNREATEAFF
>TRBV30|TRBJ1-5|TRBD1|.
TGTGCCTGGAGTTATCGTGACAGGGATAATCAGCCCCAGCATTTT
CAWSYRDRDNQPQHF
>TRBV29-1|TRBJ2-7|TRBD2|.
TGCAGCGCCAGGCGGGAGTACGAGCAGTACTTC
CSARREYEQYF
>TRBV28|TRBJ1-4|TRBD1|.
TGTGCCAGCAGTTTATGGGGACAGTTGGCTGAAAAACTGTTTTTT
CASSLWGQLAEKLFF
>TRBV4-1|TRBJ2-3|TRBD1|.
TGCGCCAGCAGCCAAACCGGGACAGAGGGCACAGATACGCAGTATTTT
CASSQTGTEGTDTQYF
>TRBV2|TRBJ1-1|.|many
TGTGCCAGCACCCAGGACGGTTACACTGAAGCTTTCTTT
CASTQDGYTEAFF
>TRBV19|TRBJ1-2|.|once
TGTGCCAGTACCATTCGAAGCAGGGGAATAAACTATGGCTACACCTTC
CASTIRSRGINYGYTF
>TRBV4-1|TRBJ2-5|.|.
TGCGCCAGCAGCACGGAGTGGCAACAGACCCAGTACTTC
CASSTEWQQTQYF
>TRBV11-1|TRBJ1-3|.|.
TGTGCCAGCAGCTGGCAGGACAGCCTCTCTGGAAACACCATATATTTT
CASSWQDSLSGNTIYF
>TRBV5-1|TRBJ1-4|.|.
TGCGCCAGCAGCTTGGTAGGCGGATTGAATGAAAAACTGTTTTTT
CASSLVGGLNEKLFF
>TRBV4-1|TRBJ1-3|.|.
TGCGCCAGCAGCCAAGTTCACGGTTTCGGAAACACCATATATTTT
CASSQVHGFGNTIYF
>TRBV29-1|TRBJ2-2|TRBD2|.
TGCAGCGTTGGCCTAGCGGGAGGCGTGAACACCGGGGAGCTGTTTTTT
CSVGLAGGVNTGELFF
>TRBV6-6|TRBJ2-7|.|few
TGTGCCAGCAGTTACTCCGGCGAGCGGCAGTACTTC
CASSYSGERQYF
>TRBV7-2|TRBJ2-7|TRBD2|.
TGTGCCAGCAGCCCCGGACTAGCGGGAAGCTACGAGCAGTACTTC
CASSPGLAGSYEQYF
>TRBV6-5|TRBJ2-6|.|.
TGTGCCAGCAGCCGGTCTGGGGCCAACGTCCTGACTTTC
CASSRSGANVLTF
>TRBV28|TRBJ1-6|TRBD1|.
TGTGCCAGCAGTCCCCTGGACAGGGATAATTCACCCCTCCACTTT
CASSPLDRDNSPLHF
>TRBV28|TRBJ1-5|.|.
TGTGCCAGCAGTTTACAAGGGCTTCAGCCCCAGCATTTT
CASSLQGLQPQHF
>TRBV5-1|TRBJ2-3|.|.
TGCGCCAGCAGCTTGGCGTTGCCCAGCCAAGATACGCAGTATTTT
CASSLALPSQDTQYF
>TRBV7-9|TRBJ2-1|.|.
TGTGCCAGCAGCACAGACCGGCTTGTGAGCAACAATGAGCAGTTCTTC
CASSTDRLVSNNEQFF
>TRBV5-1|TRBJ1-1|.|.
TGCGCCAGCAGCCCGGGTGGGGGGCCCCAAGGCACTGAAGCTTTCTTT
CASSPGGGPQGTEAFF
>TRBV5-1|TRBJ2-1|TRBD1|.
TGCGCCAGCAGCTTGGGGACAGGGGACAATGAGCAGTTCTTC
CASSLGTGDNEQFF
>TRBV4-2|TRBJ2-7|TRBD2|.
TGTGCCAGCAGCCAAGAAGCGGGAGTCTCCTACGAGCAGTACTTC
CASSQEAGVSYEQYF
>TRBV9|TRBJ2-2|.|.
TGTGCCAGCAGCGTAGCTCGGGGTCACCGAAACACCGGGGAGCTGTTTTTT
CASSVARGHRNTGELFF
>TRBV7-9|TRBJ2-1|.|.
TGTGCCAGCAGCCCCATCTCCTCCTACAATGAGCAGTTCTTC
CASSPISSYNEQFF
>TRBV5-1|TRBJ1-1|TRBD1|.
TGCGCCAGCAGCGTAGGGGGCGCGGTGCTCCCAGGCACTGAAGCTTTCTTT
CASSVGGAVLPGTEAFF
>TRBV11-3|TRBJ2-2|.|.
TGTGCCAGCAGCCTATCGACCGTGAACACCGGGGAGCTGTTTTTT
CASSLSTVNTGELFF
>TRBV5-4|TRBJ2-1|TRBD2|.
TGTGCCAGCAGCTTGGCGGGCGGGAGGGCCATCTATGAGCAGTTCTTC
CASSLAGGRAIYEQFF
>TRBV28|TRBJ2-7|.|once
TGTGCCAGCAGTCCTAACAGGGACCCCTACGAGCAGTACTTC
CASSPNRDPYEQYF
>TRBV30|TRBJ2-3|TRBD2|few
TGTGCCTGGAGCTCCGGGACAGGAGGACTAGCGGGAGGTGGGACGCAGTATTTT
CAWSSGTGGLAGGGTQYF
>TRBV5-1|TRBJ2-5|TRBD2|many
TGCGCCAGCAGCAGCGGAATGCGGGAGGGGGGGCCCCAGTACTTC
CASSSGMREGGPQYF
>TRBV7-8|TRBJ2-7|TRBD2|.
TGTGCCAGCAGCCCTAACAAACTAGCGGGGTGGTACAAGCAGTACTTC
CASSPNKLAGWYKQYF
>TRBV5-1|TRBJ2-1|TRBD2|.
TGCGCCACCCACCCCGGGACTAGCGGCAATGAGCAGTTCTTC
CATHPGTSGNEQFF
>TRBV7-6|TRBJ1-1|.|.
TGTGCCAGCAGCTTACGTGAAGCTTTCTTT
CASSLREAFF
>TRBV2|TRBJ1-1|TRBD1|once
TGTGCCAGCAGACAGGGGGCGCACACTGAAGCTTTCTTT
CASRQGAHTEAFF
>TRBV11-2|TRBJ2-1|.|.
TGTGCCAGCAGCTTAGGTAGGGGTGAGCAGTTCTTC
CASSLGRGEQFF
>TRBV9|TRBJ2-6|.|.
TGTGCCAGCAGCGTACTAGCTGGGGCCAACGTCCTGACTTTC
CASSVLAGANVLTF
>TRBV7-8|TRBJ1-1|.|.
TGTGCCAGCACTAATCAACAGGGGAACACTGAAGCTTTCTTT
CASTNQQGNTEAFF
>TRBV29-1|TRBJ1-1|.|.
TGCAGCGGTGGACGCATGAACACTGAAGCTTTCTTT
CSGGRMNTEAFF
>TRBV5-6|TRBJ1-3|.|few
TGTGCCAGCACGCCCCGGACCTCTGGAAACACCATATATTTT
CASTPRTSGNTIYF
>TRBV28|TRBJ1-2|TRBD1|.
TGTGCCAGCAGTTTTTCAGGGGGTGTTGGCTACACCTTC
CASSFSGGVGYTF
>TRBV5-1|TRBJ2-2|TRBD1|.
TGCGCCAGCAGCCCGGGAGCAGGGGGCTTCTCCGGGGAGCTGTTTTTT
CASSPGAGGFSGELFF
>TRBV27|TRBJ1-5|.|.
TGTGCCAGCAGTTTGGGGACGGGGAAAGGCCAGCCCCAGCATTTT
CASSLGTGKGQPQHF
>TRBV10-3|TRBJ2-1|.|.
TGTGCCATCAGACAGGACAATGAGCAGTTCTTC
CAIRQDNEQFF
>TRBV28|TRBJ2-3|.|.
TGTGCCAGCAGTTGGGGTGTTTATACGCAGTATTTT
CASSWGVYTQYF
>TRBV28|TRBJ1-1|.|few
TGTGCCAGCAGCCGGATAAGGAGTATGAACACTGAAGCTTTCTTT
CASSRIRSMNTEAFF